This is a list of T cell receptor beta chains from one sample in a study of blood T cell repertoires in COVID-19. The protocol was immunoSEQ multiplex PCR, while the TCRdb copy is restricted to in-frame clones and leaves out a portion. The table shows 90,000 to 120,000 clones, with approximately 85% occurring only once. The sequenced material came from peripheral blood. The receptors were sampled from a man in his 60s with acute or convalescent COVID-19. CDR3s include the opening cysteine and the closing phenylalanine or tryptophan. D genes are given only for firm matches. Size tells how often a clone was seen (once, few, many) or the class of an expanded clone, and some rows leave it out.

.	once	TRBV7-6	TRBJ2-2	CASSSQQGFANTGELFF	TGTGCCAGCAGCTCCCAACAGGGATTCGCGAACACCGGGGAGCTGTTTTTT
TRBD1	.	TRBV11-3	TRBJ2-4	CASSLPGQGRNIQYF	TGTGCCAGCAGCCTTCCGGGACAGGGAAGGAACATTCAGTACTTC
TRBD2	.	TRBV3-1/TRBV3-2	TRBJ2-1	CASSQEFSGGSSYNEQFF	TGTGCCAGCAGCCAAGAGTTTAGCGGGGGAAGCTCCTACAATGAGCAGTTCTTC
.	.	TRBV6-1	TRBJ1-5	CASSEGGQAGQPQHF	TGTGCCAGCAGTGAAGGGGGGCAGGCAGGCCAGCCCCAGCATTTT
.	.	TRBV6-5	TRBJ1-5	CASSSSDSSNQPQHF	TGTGCCAGCAGTTCATCTGACAGTAGCAATCAGCCCCAGCATTTT
.	.	TRBV18	TRBJ2-1	CASSPAVNNEQFF	TGTGCCAGCTCACCGGCAGTTAACAATGAGCAGTTCTTC
.	.	TRBV7-3	TRBJ2-1	CASSSTPQELYNEQFF	TGTGCCAGCAGCTCCACCCCACAGGAGCTTTACAATGAGCAGTTCTTC
.	.	TRBV10-3	TRBJ1-4	CAISESAADEKLFF	TGTGCCATCAGTGAGTCGGCGGCAGATGAAAAACTGTTTTTT
TRBD1	.	TRBV24-1	TRBJ1-4	CATSGSPGQGYEKLFF	TGTGCCACCAGTGGTTCGCCGGGACAGGGTTATGAAAAACTGTTTTTT
.	few	TRBV11-2	TRBJ1-3	CASSNLRGGIGNTIYF	TGTGCCAGCAGCAACCTCAGGGGTGGGATAGGAAACACCATATATTTT
TRBD2	.	TRBV29-1	TRBJ2-2	CSATSGGAGTGELFF	TGCAGCGCGACTAGCGGGGGGGCGGGCACCGGGGAGCTGTTTTTT
.	.	TRBV6-5	TRBJ2-2	CASSFRWTVNTGELFF	TGTGCCAGCAGTTTCCGCTGGACTGTCAACACCGGGGAGCTGTTTTTT
TRBD1	once	TRBV6-6	TRBJ2-1	CASVRVTGVLGEQFF	TGTGCCAGCGTCCGTGTGACAGGGGTTCTTGGTGAGCAGTTCTTC
.	.	TRBV12-3/TRBV12-4	TRBJ2-7	CASSLRQGGEQYF	TGTGCCAGCAGTTTACGGCAGGGGGGCGAGCAGTACTTC
.	once	TRBV5-4	TRBJ1-1	CASSPGGLSTTEAFF	TGTGCCAGCAGCCCCGGGGGACTTTCAACCACTGAAGCTTTCTTT
.	.	TRBV7-7	TRBJ2-5	CASSSGQFQETQYF	TGTGCTAGCAGCTCGGGACAATTCCAAGAGACCCAGTACTTC
.	.	TRBV7-9	TRBJ2-7	CASSPRTGKGYEQYF	TGTGCCAGCAGCCCCAGAACAGGGAAGGGCTACGAGCAGTACTTC
TRBD1	.	TRBV2	TRBJ1-3	CASRGNRDSSGNTIYF	TGTGCCAGCAGAGGAAACCGGGACAGCTCTGGAAACACCATATATTTT
TRBD1	.	TRBV5-1	TRBJ2-7	CASSWDSTYEQYF	TGCGCCAGCAGCTGGGACAGTACCTACGAGCAGTACTTC
.	.	TRBV5-1	TRBJ1-6	CASSTEGGYVAPLHF	TGCGCCAGCAGCACCGAAGGAGGGTATGTGGCACCCCTCCACTTT
TRBD1	.	TRBV7-9	TRBJ1-1	CASSPRDRPMNTEAFF	TGTGCCAGCAGCCCCCGGGACAGGCCTATGAACACTGAAGCTTTCTTT
.	.	TRBV20-1	TRBJ2-7	CSAFAYEQYF	TGCAGTGCTTTCGCCTACGAGCAGTACTTC
TRBD1	few	TRBV6-5	TRBJ1-5	CASMRQGMEPQHF	TGTGCCAGCATGAGACAGGGCATGGAGCCCCAGCATTTT
.	.	TRBV3-1/TRBV3-2	TRBJ2-1	CASSRGAASNEQFF	TGTGCCAGCAGCCGAGGCGCGGCCTCAAATGAGCAGTTCTTC
.	.	TRBV6-5	TRBJ1-1	CASTRGIGGSTEAFF	TGTGCCAGCACCCGAGGGATCGGGGGGAGTACTGAAGCTTTCTTT
TRBD1	.	TRBV18	TRBJ2-7	CASSRGQTNSYEQYF	TGTGCCAGCTCAAGGGGACAGACGAACTCCTACGAGCAGTACTTC
.	.	TRBV5-1	TRBJ2-5	CARPRSLRKETQYF	TGCGCCCGCCCCCGCAGCTTGCGGAAAGAGACCCAGTACTTC
.	.	TRBV5-5	TRBJ1-2	CASSLDRSNYGYTF	TGTGCCAGCAGCTTGGACAGATCTAACTATGGCTACACCTTC
.	.	TRBV5-4	TRBJ1-2	CASSLDSYGYTF	TGTGCCAGCAGCTTGGACTCATATGGCTACACCTTC
.	.	TRBV6-5	TRBJ2-3	CASSYSGGPQYF	TGTGCCAGCAGTTACTCAGGAGGTCCGCAGTATTTT
.	.	TRBV7-5	TRBJ1-5	CVRSSGGGHYQPQHF	TGTGTCAGAAGCTCAGGGGGCGGACACTATCAGCCCCAGCATTTT
TRBD1	.	TRBV11-1	TRBJ2-3	CASRTGTGADTQYF	TGTGCCAGCAGGACCGGGACAGGGGCAGATACGCAGTATTTT
.	.	TRBV6-5	TRBJ1-2	CASSWTGGYTF	TGTGCCAGCAGTTGGACTGGTGGCTACACCTTC
TRBD1	.	TRBV29-1	TRBJ1-4	CSVGGTGGEKLFF	TGCAGCGTTGGTGGGACAGGAGGCGAAAAACTGTTTTTT
TRBD2	.	TRBV6-1	TRBJ2-5	CASSEALAGNQETQYF	TGTGCCAGCAGTGAAGCGCTAGCGGGAAACCAAGAGACCCAGTACTTC
TRBD2	.	TRBV3-1/TRBV3-2	TRBJ2-5	CASSQGVSGGTGTQYF	TGTGCCAGCAGCCAAGGCGTTAGCGGGGGGACTGGGACCCAGTACTTC
TRBD1	.	TRBV28	TRBJ1-1	CASSSGQGNTEAFF	TGTGCCAGCAGTTCTGGACAGGGGAACACTGAAGCTTTCTTT
.	.	TRBV7-9	TRBJ1-2	CASSLAARGYGYTF	TGTGCCAGCAGCTTAGCAGCTCGGGGCTATGGCTACACCTTC